Presented here are 10 T cell receptor beta chains from one specimen sequenced in a study of OX40 agonist ivuxolimab in advanced cancers. Repertoires were generated with immunoSEQ multiplex PCR, while TCRdb's copy carries only in-frame clones and drops some. The sample lists around 63,000 clones, around 90% occurring once. Here the sequenced sample was CD4+ or CD8+ T cells sorted from blood, taken in a trial of the OX40 agonist ivuxolimab. Receptors originate from an adult with an advanced solid tumor such as melanoma, head and neck, liver or kidney cancer.

V usage is TRBV28 and J usage is TRBJ2-5; D is perhaps TRBD1 (6 bases). Looked up from germline, CDR1 is MDHEN and CDR2 is SYDVKM. Trimming cost V 3 bases and J 2 bases, with 22 bases left between them. CDR3 size: 18 residues. CDR3 residues: CASSFGPLTGPKQETQYF. The CDR3, as DNA: TGTGCCAGCAGTTTCGGACCTTTGACAGGCCCTAAGCAAGAGACCCAGTACTTC.

The chain carries TRBV28 and TRBJ2-7; the D is unclear. The CDR3 sequence is 12 residues long. Deletions cut 6 bases from V and 3 bases from J, with 9 bases between. CDR1 MDHEN and CDR2 SYDVKM come from the germline V gene. The CDR3 region is CASSLIDYEQYF. CDR3 coding DNA: TGTGCCAGCAGCCTCATCGACTACGAGCAGTACTTC.

With respect to this clone: Other DNA sequences within the sample encode an identical CDR3. The chain joins TRBV9 to TRBJ2-7; 14 bases match TRBD2. With V trimmed by 2 bases and J by 7 bases, 5 bases remained unmatched. This CDR3 has 15 amino acids. CDR1 is SGDLS, CDR2 YYNGEE, per germline. CDR3 nucleotides: TGTGCCAGCAGCGTCGGACTAGCGGGAGGATATGAGCAGTACTTC. This gives the protein CASSVGLAGGYEQYF.

The chain combines TRBV28 with TRBJ1-5; D is possibly TRBD1 (6 bases). V was trimmed by 2 bases and J by 6 bases, leaving 14 bases between them. The length of the CDR3 is 15 residues. CDR1 is MDHEN, CDR2 SYDVKM, per germline. CDR3 sequence reads: CASSLGGLGGQPQHF. The CDR3 nucleotides are TGTGCCAGCAGTTTAGGGGGGCTGGGGGGTCAGCCCCAGCATTTT. Looking up the rest from reference TRBV28 and TRBJ1-5 gives the full variable domain: DVKVTQSSRYLVKRTGEKVFLECVQDMDHENMFWYRQDPGLGLRLIYFSYDVKMKEKGDIPEGYSVSREKKERFSLILESASTNQTSMYLCASSLGGLGGQPQHFGDGTRLSIL.

The V call is TRBV7-9, the J call TRBJ1-3; a weak D match, TRBD1 (5 bases). V dropped 5 bases and J dropped 4 bases, with 18 bases sitting between them. CDR3 length: 16 amino acids. CDR1 and CDR2 (germline): SEHNR, FQNEAQ (reference sequence). CDR3 residues: CASSRLGGTDGNTIYF. CDR3 DNA: TGTGCCAGCAGCCGTTTAGGAGGGACCGACGGAAACACCATATATTTT.

The chain carries TRBV7-9 and TRBJ1-1, with D unclear. The CDR3 length is 13 residues. V was trimmed by 1 base and J by 6 bases, leaving 9 bases between them. CDR1 is SEHNR and CDR2 is FQNEAQ in the germline V gene (reference sequence). The CDR3 DNA is TGTGCCAGCAGCTTAGTATCAGTCTCTGAAGCTTTCTTT. It codes for CASSLVSVSEAFF.

The chain has TRBV11-3 and TRBJ2-1; maybe TRBD1 (6 bases). Trimming took 3 bases from V and 6 from J, leaving 9 bases between them. This CDR3 comprises 13 residues. Germline assignment: CDR1 SGHNT and CDR2 YENEEA. This chain's CDR3 is CASSFSGVNEQFF. CDR3 bases: TGTGCCAGCAGCTTTTCAGGGGTCAATGAGCAGTTCTTC.

This clone showed up just once. As DNA, the CDR3 is TGTGCCAGCAGCGCTAGGCCTGACGAGCAGTACTTC. As protein: CASSARPDEQYF. The V gene is TRBV7-9, the J gene TRBJ2-7; D uncertain. The CDR3 totals 12 residues. CDR1 is SEHNR and CDR2 is FQNEAQ in the germline V gene (reference sequence). V lost 5 bases and J 5 bases, leaving 10 bases between the germline ends.

In nucleotides, the CDR3 is TGTGCCAGCAGTTACACTAGCGCCTCCTCCTACGAGCAGTACTTC. Translating it yields CASSYTSASSYEQYF. The chain links TRBV6-5 to TRBJ2-7; TRBD2 agrees at 7 bases. The V segment lost 2 bases and the J segment 0 bases; nucleotides outside the gene matches: 4. This CDR3 region has 15 residues. Germline assignment: CDR1 MNHEY and CDR2 SVGAGI.

About this clone: The same CDR3 is also encoded by other DNA sequences in this sample. The V call is TRBV6-4, the J call TRBJ2-3, with 10 nucleotides matching TRBD2. Trimming cost V 3 bases and J 1 base; bases outside gene matches: 1. Germline V CDR1 and CDR2: MRHNA, SNTAGT. The CDR3 contains 15 residues. CDR3 sequence (DNA): TGTGCCAGCAGTGATGGGACTAGCGGCACAGATACGCAGTATTTT. This gives the protein CASSDGTSGTDTQYF.